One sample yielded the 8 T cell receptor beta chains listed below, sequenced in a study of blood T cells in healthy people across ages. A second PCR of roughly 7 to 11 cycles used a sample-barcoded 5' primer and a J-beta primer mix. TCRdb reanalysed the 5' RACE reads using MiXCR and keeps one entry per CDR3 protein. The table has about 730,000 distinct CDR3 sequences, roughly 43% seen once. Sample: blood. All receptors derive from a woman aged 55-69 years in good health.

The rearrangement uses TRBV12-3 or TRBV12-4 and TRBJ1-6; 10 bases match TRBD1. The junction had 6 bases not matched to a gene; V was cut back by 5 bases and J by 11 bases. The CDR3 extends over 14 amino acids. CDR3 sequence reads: CASSPAGQGPPLHF. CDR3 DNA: TGTGCCAGCAGTCCCGCGGGACAGGGGCCACCCCTCCACTTT.

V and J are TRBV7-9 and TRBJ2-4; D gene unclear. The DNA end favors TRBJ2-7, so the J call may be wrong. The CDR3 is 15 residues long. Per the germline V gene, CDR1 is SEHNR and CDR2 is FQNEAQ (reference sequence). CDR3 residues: CASSSVSLGVYEQYF. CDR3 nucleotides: TGTGCCAGCAGCTCAGTAAGCTTAGGAGTCTACGAGCAGTACTTC.

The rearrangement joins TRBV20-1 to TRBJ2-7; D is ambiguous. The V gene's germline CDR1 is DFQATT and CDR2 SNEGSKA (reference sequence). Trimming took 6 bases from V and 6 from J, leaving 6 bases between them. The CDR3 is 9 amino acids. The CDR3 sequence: CSAPGEQYF. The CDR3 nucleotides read TGCAGTGCCCCCGGCGAGCAGTACTTC.

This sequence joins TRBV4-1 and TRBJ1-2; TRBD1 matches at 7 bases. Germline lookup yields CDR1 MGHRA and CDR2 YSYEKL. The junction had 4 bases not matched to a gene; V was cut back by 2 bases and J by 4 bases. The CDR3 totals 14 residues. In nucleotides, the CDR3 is TGCGCCAGCAGCCAACTTGACAGGGTCTATGGCTACACCTTC. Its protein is CASSQLDRVYGYTF.

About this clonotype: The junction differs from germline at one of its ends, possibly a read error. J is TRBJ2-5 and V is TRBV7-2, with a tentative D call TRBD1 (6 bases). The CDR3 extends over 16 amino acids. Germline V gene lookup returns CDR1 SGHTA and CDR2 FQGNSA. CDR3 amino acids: CASSVGTNRYQETRYF. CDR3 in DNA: TGTGCCAGTAGCGTGGGGACAAACCGGTACCAAGAGACCCGGTACTTC.

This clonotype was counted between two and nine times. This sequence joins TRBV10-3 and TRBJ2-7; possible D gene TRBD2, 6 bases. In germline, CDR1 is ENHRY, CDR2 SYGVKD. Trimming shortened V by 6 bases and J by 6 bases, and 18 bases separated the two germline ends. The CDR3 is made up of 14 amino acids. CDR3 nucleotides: TGTGCCATCAGCAATAGCGGACGATTCCGCGAGCAGTACTTC. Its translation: CAISNSGRFREQYF.

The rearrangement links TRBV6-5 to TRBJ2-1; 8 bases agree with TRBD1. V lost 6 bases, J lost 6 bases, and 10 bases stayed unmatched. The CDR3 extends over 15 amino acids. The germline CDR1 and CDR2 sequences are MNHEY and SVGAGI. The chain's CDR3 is CASSPRAGGFNEQFF. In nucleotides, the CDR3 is TGTGCCAGCAGCCCACGGGCAGGGGGCTTCAATGAGCAGTTCTTC.

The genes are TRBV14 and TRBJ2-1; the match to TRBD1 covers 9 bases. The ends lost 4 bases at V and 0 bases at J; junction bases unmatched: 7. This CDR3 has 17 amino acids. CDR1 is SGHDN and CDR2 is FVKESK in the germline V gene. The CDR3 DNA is TGTGCCAGCAGCCCCGGACAGGGGATGTACTCCTACAATGAGCAGTTCTTC. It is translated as CASSPGQGMYSYNEQFF.